The 8 T cell receptor beta chains below were found in one sample sequenced in a study of neurological immune-mediated disorders (dated by TCRdb to between 2018 and 2021). The library came from 5' RACE. The listed sequencing device is Illumina HiSeq 2500. The public reads were run again by TCRdb, first through fastp at Q25 and then through MiXCR, and only productive beta chains were kept. Each CDR3 protein appears once, grouped with its most common genes and DNA. Recorded for this sample are roughly 100,000 distinct CDR3 sequences; about a tenth of them occurred a single time. Clones ranked in the top ten supply 3.1% of the sample. The sample's time point label, in plain terms: longitudinal time-point 3. The specimen was PBMCs. These receptors were taken from a female donor with HTLV-1-associated myelopathy (HAM/TSP).

This clonotype was seen at least ten times. The rearrangement uses TRBV5-1 and TRBJ1-3, with D unclear. CDR1 and CDR2 (germline): SGHRS, YFSETQ. The CDR3 length is 15 residues. V lost 0 bases to trimming and J lost 2 bases, with 9 bases between them. The CDR3 reads CASSLDGTTGNTIYF. The DNA of the CDR3 is TGCGCCAGCAGCTTGGACGGCACTACTGGAAACACCATATATTTT.

The table lists this clonotype with many counts. The chain links TRBV20-1 to TRBJ2-3, with 8 bases fitting TRBD2. With 0 bases clipped from V and 6 bases from J, the junction kept 14 bases outside the gene matches. CDR1 DFQATT and CDR2 SNEGSKA come from the germline V gene (reference sequence). This CDR3 region has 17 residues. This CDR3 reads CSARDPRGGGGSDTQYF. The CDR3 region has the DNA TGCAGTGCTAGAGACCCCCGGGGGGGCGGGGGGAGCGATACGCAGTATTTT.

The sample holds many counts of this clonotype. The rearrangement links TRBV28 to TRBJ1-2; 12 nucleotides align to TRBD1. Germline V gene data show CDR1 as MDHEN and CDR2 as SYDVKM. The CDR3 sequence is 16 residues long. V lost 4 bases, J lost 10 bases, and 13 bases stayed unmatched. CDR3 residues: CASSYPGGTGGAAYTF. The CDR3 nucleotides read TGTGCCAGCAGTTACCCCGGCGGGACAGGGGGCGCTGCCTACACCTTC.

This clonotype was seen many times. This chain uses TRBV9 with TRBJ2-7; unclear D gene. The length of the CDR3 is 13 residues. The germline V gene encodes CDR1 SGDLS and CDR2 YYNGEE. Between the trimmed V and J ends, which lost 3 bases and 0 bases, there was a span of 7 bases. The CDR3 bases are TGTGCCAGCAGCGAAGGCAGCTCCTACGAGCAGTACTTC. Encoded protein: CASSEGSSYEQYF.

The chain combines TRBV10-3 with TRBJ2-7, with D possibly TRBD1 on 7 matching bases. This CDR3 spans 14 amino acids. Germline CDR1 reads ENHRY; CDR2 reads SYGVKD. Trimming left V 4 bases short and J 3 bases short, with 13 bases between. The CDR3 reads CAISGRQGLYEQYF. Here the CDR3 DNA reads TGTGCCATCAGTGGCAGACAGGGACTCTACGAGCAGTACTTC.

This clonotype has at least ten counts. This chain links TRBV3-1 with TRBJ2-1; D call uncertain. The V and J ends lost 1 base and 1 base respectively, with 11 bases between them. Germline V gene sequence: CDR1 LGHDT, CDR2 YNNKEL (reference sequence). The CDR3 has 16 residues. CDR3 DNA sequence: TGTGCCAGCAGCCAAGTTAGGGCAGTTTCCTACAATGAGCAGTTCTTC. Protein product: CASSQVRAVSYNEQFF.

A few counts support this clonotype. This chain links TRBV7-8 with TRBJ2-7, with 8 bases lining up with TRBD1. Trimming removed 7 bases from V and 3 bases from J; junction bases left unmatched: 11. This CDR3 spans 15 amino acids. The V gene's germline CDR1 is SGHVS and CDR2 FQNEAQ. In nucleotides, the CDR3 is TGTGCCAGCATCAGGACTCGGGACAGGCACTACGAGCAGTACTTC. Translated, it gives CASIRTRDRHYEQYF. The full variable domain, in which reference TRBV7-8 and TRBJ2-7 provide the parts outside the CDR3, is GAGVSQSPRYKVAKRGQDVALRCDPISGHVSLFWYQQALGQGPEFLTYFQNEAQLDKSGLPSDRFFAERPEGSVSTLKIQRTQQEDSAVYLCASIRTRDRHYEQYFGPGTRLTVT.

This clonotype was detected many times. This rearrangement joins TRBV5-1 to TRBJ2-7; perhaps TRBD2 as D (7 bases). CDR3 size: 16 residues. Trimming stripped 3 bases from V and 7 bases from J, with 23 bases between. Germline V lookup: CDR1 SGHRS, CDR2 YFSETQ. The CDR3 nucleotides are TGCGCCAGCAGCTCGGACGTGGGGGGGCAAGCGAGAGAGCAGTACTTC. Amino acid sequence: CASSSDVGGQAREQYF.